This T cell receptor (beta chain) was captured in a study of metastatic and nonmetastatic thyroid tumors. This CDR3 has 11 residues. Trimming cost V 7 bases and J 7 bases, with 8 bases left between them. Germline CDR1 reads LNHDA; CDR2 reads SQIVND (reference sequence). Through MiXCR, TCRdb re-clonotyped the PCR reads. Of 25,000 to 35,000 clones in the sample, 20% to 25% were seen once. This clone was seen ten or more times. Patients underwent thyroid surgery, and none had received any treatment before it. This chain uses TRBV19 with TRBJ2-1; tentatively, D is TRBD1 or TRBD2 (5 bases each). Sequencing was performed on blood. This TCR came from a female donor with papillary thyroid cancer or a benign thyroid nodule (not recorded which). Some clones in this sample may be carry-over from other donors' samples. The CDR3 region is CASIEGNEQFF. CDR3 DNA: TGTGCCAGTATAGAGGGGAATGAGCAGTTCTTC. The full variable domain, in which reference TRBV19 and TRBJ2-1 provide the parts outside the CDR3, is DGGITQSPKYLFRKEGQNVTLSCEQNLNHDAMYWYRQDPGQGLRLIYYSQIVNDFQKGDIAEGYSVSREKKESFPLTVTSAQKNPTAFYLCASIEGNEQFFGPGTRLTVL.